This entry features one TCR beta chain sequence. There are a few counts of this clonotype. The antigen it binds to is not known. The sample holds no much larger clone one base away, and base qualities are not on file. These data are taken from a study of T cells in Graves' hyperthyroidism and ophthalmopathy (dated by TCRdb to between 2018 and 2020). Looking at the study overall: Peripheral blood was collected at initial diagnosis, before any treatment. After sampling, hyperthyroidism patients received methimazole starting at 30 mg daily, and ophthalmopathy patients received high-dose intravenous methylprednisolone. In addition, the study compared T-cell repertoires in thyroid tissue and in blood from about 6 Graves' hyperthyroidism patients. A discovery cohort of approximately 97 patients, 43 with Graves' ophthalmopathy and 55 to 65 with stable Graves' hyperthyroidism, was used to find distinguishing TCR V-J signatures. The approximately 100 discovery patients were randomly split 7:3 into training and test sets. Whether ophthalmopathy could be predicted prospectively was tested in an independent validation cohort made up of fewer than 20 hyperthyroidism patients plus 17 patients who later progressed to ophthalmopathy. The paper reports TCR Vbeta CDR3 sequencing of roughly 140 peripheral blood samples: approximately 41 ophthalmopathy, 70 to 85 hyperthyroidism and approximately 17 progressor patients. The full study reports these points: Most expanded thyroid clonotypes (frequency above 0.001) were also found in blood, which suggests that blood repertoires may mirror thyroid immune responses. No statistical method was used to fix the sample size in advance, and group allocation was not hidden from the investigators. During validation, the model predicted progression to ophthalmopathy a median of roughly 7.1 months ahead of onset, with around 71% sensitivity and about 72% specificity. A 13 V-J signature model separated ophthalmopathy from stable hyperthyroidism, with just over 85% sensitivity and about 81% specificity in cross-validation and 80%/75% in testing.

TCR beta CDR3 regions were amplified from RNA transcripts. The TCR CDR3 was subjected to a first round of RT-PCR using the HTBI primer set and the Qiagen OneStep RT-PCR kit. Libraries were constructed in a second round of multiplex PCR, after which size selection and purification were performed. Paired-end sequencing of the libraries was performed with 100 bp reads on an Illumina HiSeq2000. Turning to the authors' computational methods: SOAPnuke was used to process the raw data, with reads discarded if the reads contained adapters or uncalled bases, had a mean Phred below 15, or lacked an exact constant-primer or identifier match. COPE v1.2.5 was used to merge the high-quality paired reads, and each unique nucleotide sequence was defined as a clonotype. Clonotypes were aligned to IMGT TRBV, TRBD and TRBJ reference segments using MiTCR v1.1. The analysis included only V-J combinations with a frequency above 0.0001, which together covered roughly 99% of the repertoires. The TCS score was defined as F50 (clonal expansion) divided by E x V (chaos), with BLOSUM62-based TCRdist calculated between CDR3 peptides within each V-J. Welch's t-statistics and random forest reduced fewer than 550 V-J features to about 12, which were used in a naive Bayes classifier (R e1071). The raw public data were reprocessed by TCRdb itself: fastp quality trimming at Q25, MiXCR clonotype calling, in-frame beta chains only. CDR3 protein duplicates are merged, each entry listing the most common genes and DNA. Here the V and J calls rest on TCRdb's processing, not on the authors' analysis. The table for this sample lists hundreds of thousands of distinct CDR3 sequences; roughly 15% of them were counted only once. Jointly, the top ten make up 10% of the sample.

Trimming removed 6 bases from V and 3 bases from J; the gene matches leave 6 bases unexplained. Looking up the germline V gene yields CDR1 SNHLY and CDR2 FYNNEI. From its cysteine to its phenylalanine, the CDR3 spans 15 amino acids. Left in the record is the CDR3 DNA by itself, 45 bases read in frame from the first base. Graves' hyperthyroidism was defined as stable when no progression to ophthalmopathy occurred over 18 months of follow-up. Hyperthyroidism patients were newly diagnosed, had a disease duration of under 2 months, and were aged 18 to 65 years. The study excluded patients with uncontrolled infections, other autoimmune diseases, pregnancy or lactation. Diagnoses were based on clinical symptoms, serum thyroxine and TRAb, thyroid ultrasound and orbital computed tomography. PBMCs were separated from under 11 ml of fresh peripheral blood using Ficoll-Paque density gradient centrifugation. Trizol reagent was used to extract total RNA, and RNA quality was then checked on an Agilent 2100 Bioanalyzer.

In this chain, TRBV2 is recombined with TRBJ2-2; TRBD1 agrees with 8 junctional bases. Sequencing was done on a sample of blood. This receptor was taken from a woman aged 18-35 years with Graves' hyperthyroidism. Here the CDR3 is given as CASRGNRGDTGELFF. Here is the DNA: TGTGCCAGCAGGGGCAACAGGGGGGACACCGGGGAGCTGTTTTTT. With the portions outside the CDR3 filled from the reference TRBV2 and TRBJ2-2 genes, the complete variable region becomes EPEVTQTPSHQVTQMGQEVILRCVPISNHLYFYWYRQILGQKVEFLVSFYNNEISEKSEIFDDQFSVERPDGSNFTLKIRSTKLEDSAMYFCASRGNRGDTGELFFGEGSRLTVL.